These T cell receptor beta chains were read from a single sample in a study of TIL therapy for anti-PD-1-resistant metastatic lung cancer. This table comes from immunoSEQ multiplex PCR, and its TCRdb copy is limited to in-frame clones, with some not included. In the table there are about 50,000 clones, 70% to 85% of which are singletons. Sequenced here: tumor tissue, sampled at baseline. The receptors originated from a person between 25 and 79 years old with non-small cell lung cancer. Both conserved end residues are part of each CDR3. D genes are given only for firm matches. Only some rows state a clone size, as once, few, many or a class for expanded clones.

D gene	clone size	V gene	J gene	CDR3 DNA	CDR3 protein
.	.	TRBV6-5	TRBJ2-5	TGTGCCAGCAGTTACTCATTGGAGAGGCCCCAGTACTTC	CASSYSLERPQYF
.	.	TRBV11-3	TRBJ2-7	TGTGCCAGCAGCGCCTCCTACGAGCAGTACTTC	CASSASYEQYF
.	.	TRBV5-1	TRBJ1-4	TGCGCCAGCAGCTTTAGTACCGGGCCCACTAAGGAAAAACTGTTTTTT	CASSFSTGPTKEKLFF
.	.	TRBV19	TRBJ1-5	TGTGCCAGTACCCTGGACGGATATAGCAATCAGCCCCAGCATTTT	CASTLDGYSNQPQHF
TRBD2	.	TRBV5-8	TRBJ2-5	TGTGCCAGCCCTATAATTGGACTAGCGGGGCAAGAGACCCAGTACTTC	CASPIIGLAGQETQYF
.	.	TRBV6-5	TRBJ1-2	TGTGCCAGCAGTTCCGTCGTGCGGATTAACTATGGCTACACCTTC	CASSSVVRINYGYTF
.	.	TRBV30	TRBJ2-3	TGTGCCTGGAGTGTACGAGGCCTTTCAGATACGCAGTATTTT	CAWSVRGLSDTQYF
.	.	TRBV14	TRBJ2-7	TGTGCCAGCAGCCAAGAGGGATGGCGAGAGCAGTACTTC	CASSQEGWREQYF
.	.	TRBV6-5	TRBJ2-7	TGTGCCAGCAGTTACTCGCTAGCGAGGGCCGAGCAGTACTTC	CASSYSLARAEQYF
TRBD1	.	TRBV7-9	TRBJ2-7	TGTGCCAGCAGCCCCCGGGACAGGGGCTCCTACGAGCAGTACTTC	CASSPRDRGSYEQYF
TRBD2	once	TRBV5-1	TRBJ2-1	TGCGCCAGCAGTTCTGTTAGCGGGAGCTCCTACAATGAGCAGTTCTTC	CASSSVSGSSYNEQFF
.	.	TRBV7-2	TRBJ2-2	TGTGCCAGCAGCTGGCTGAACACCGGGGAGCTGTTTTTT	CASSWLNTGELFF
TRBD1	.	TRBV5-1	TRBJ2-4	TGCGCCAGCACTTGGGGACAGGGGAACATTCAGTACTTC	CASTWGQGNIQYF
.	.	TRBV4-1	TRBJ2-2	TGCGCCAGCAGCCAAGACAGGGCAGGCACCGGGGAGCTGTTTTTT	CASSQDRAGTGELFF
TRBD1	many	TRBV5-1	TRBJ1-6	TGCGCCAGCAGCTTGGAGGGGGTGCGACAGGGGGCTTCACCCCTCCACTTT	CASSLEGVRQGASPLHF
TRBD1	.	TRBV10-2	TRBJ2-5	TGCGCCAGCAGTCCGCGACAGGGACAAGAGACCCAGTACTTC	CASSPRQGQETQYF
.	.	TRBV30	TRBJ2-7	TGTGCCTGGAGTATGGGGGCAGTGGTTCTAAGCTCCTACGAGCAGTACTTC	CAWSMGAVVLSSYEQYF
TRBD1	few	TRBV6-1	TRBJ1-2	TGTGCCAGCACACCGGACAGGGACTATGGCTACACCTTC	CASTPDRDYGYTF
.	once	TRBV4-1	TRBJ2-3	TGCGCCAGCAGCCAAGTTACTAGCCCTCGTCCTGATACGCAGTATTTT	CASSQVTSPRPDTQYF
TRBD1	.	TRBV25-1	TRBJ2-3	TGTGCCAGCGAAGCGAGTGACAGGGGGTATGTTGGCACAGATACGCAGTATTTT	CASEASDRGYVGTDTQYF
.	.	TRBV5-1	TRBJ1-1	TGCGCCAGCAGCTTGTGGACACCCAACACTGAAGCTTTCTTT	CASSLWTPNTEAFF
.	.	TRBV5-4	TRBJ2-2	TGTGCCAGCAGCTTTGTCGGGGAGCTGTTTTTT	CASSFVGELFF
.	.	TRBV9	TRBJ2-3	TGTGCCAGCAGCGCGGACGCCTCCTTCACAGATACGCAGTATTTT	CASSADASFTDTQYF
TRBD2	.	TRBV7-9	TRBJ2-1	TGTGCCAGCAGGAATCTCGGACTAGCCGGCTACAATGAGCAGTTCTTC	CASRNLGLAGYNEQFF
TRBD2	.	TRBV25-1	TRBJ2-7	TGTGCCAGCAGTAAGGACCATGGCGGGAGGTCGAACGAGCAGTACTTC	CASSKDHGGRSNEQYF
TRBD1	few	TRBV6-1	TRBJ2-7	TGTGCCAGCAGTGACATGTACAGGGGGCTGAGCTACGAGCAGTACTTC	CASSDMYRGLSYEQYF
.	.	TRBV10-1	TRBJ2-5	TGCGCCAGCTCTCGAACCATCTCGGGGGAGACCCAGTACTTC	CASSRTISGETQYF
.	once	TRBV2	TRBJ2-3	TGTGCCAGCAGTGCGGTATTCGGGAGCACAGATACGCAGTATTTT	CASSAVFGSTDTQYF
.	.	TRBV7-2	TRBJ2-7	TGTGCCAGCAGCCTAAGGGGAGGTAGCTCCTACGAGCAGTACTTC	CASSLRGGSSYEQYF
TRBD2	.	TRBV7-9	TRBJ2-1	TGTGCCAGCAGCCTCGGACTAGCGGGAGCCCATGAGCAGTTCTTC	CASSLGLAGAHEQFF
.	.	TRBV2	TRBJ1-2	TGTGCCAGCAGGGTCGCGGGACATGGTGGCTACACCTTC	CASRVAGHGGYTF
.	.	TRBV11-2	TRBJ2-6	TGTGCCAGCAGCTTACGGGACCCTGGGGCCAACGTCCTGACTTTC	CASSLRDPGANVLTF
.	.	TRBV5-1	TRBJ1-5	TGCGCCAGCAGCTGGGGGCTTGGCAATCAGCCCCAGCATTTT	CASSWGLGNQPQHF
.	.	TRBV5-5	TRBJ2-1	TGTGCCAGCAGCTTCGAGGGTTCATACAATGAGCAGTTCTTC	CASSFEGSYNEQFF
.	once	TRBV2	TRBJ1-5	TGTGCCAGCAGTGGGGGGGGAATCAATCAGCCCCAGCATTTT	CASSGGGINQPQHF
TRBD2	.	TRBV5-6	TRBJ2-7	TGTGCCAGCAGCACCGGACTAGCAGGCGGCGAGCAGTACTTC	CASSTGLAGGEQYF
.	.	TRBV7-9	TRBJ1-2	TGTGCCAGCAGCTCTATGCTCGCCCCGACAGCCGGCTACACCTTC	CASSSMLAPTAGYTF
TRBD2	.	TRBV19	TRBJ2-2	TGTGCCAGTAGTATAGTAGGGACTAGCGGGGCGAACACCGGGGAGCTGTTTTTT	CASSIVGTSGANTGELFF
TRBD1	.	TRBV9	TRBJ2-3	TGTGCCAGCAGCGCATCCGGGACAGGGTCATCAGATACGCAGTATTTT	CASSASGTGSSDTQYF
.	.	TRBV19	TRBJ2-7	TGTGCCAGTAGTATACCCCGACAGCCCCCCTACGAGCAGTACTTC	CASSIPRQPPYEQYF
.	.	TRBV5-4	TRBJ1-1	TGTGCCAGCGGGGCGTCGGATAAGGCTTTCTTT	CASGASDKAFF
TRBD2	.	TRBV10-1	TRBJ2-3	TGCGCCAGCAGTGAGGTAGCGGGAGGGTCCACAGATACGCAGTATTTT	CASSEVAGGSTDTQYF
.	.	TRBV15	TRBJ1-1	TGTGCCACCAGCAGAGATCAGGTGAACACTGAAGCTTTCTTT	CATSRDQVNTEAFF
TRBD2	.	TRBV19	TRBJ2-4	TGTGCCAGTAGTATAAGTGAGACTAGCGAGTTTAACATTCAGTACTTC	CASSISETSEFNIQYF
TRBD1	.	TRBV27	TRBJ1-2	TGTGCCAGCAGTACGACAGGGGTCTATGGCTACACCTTC	CASSTTGVYGYTF
TRBD1	.	TRBV19	TRBJ2-5	TGTGCCAGTAGTGGACAGGTCCAAGAGACCCAGTACTTC	CASSGQVQETQYF